The 22 T cell receptor beta chains listed next were all sequenced from one sample in a study of monozygotic twins with inflammatory bowel disease. TCRdb re-called the 5' RACE reads, yielding one record per CDR3 amino acid sequence without DNA. The listing contains approximately 160,000 distinct CDR3 sequences. Sequenced input: blood. The receptors derive from a human donor with ulcerative colitis or Crohn's disease, or a healthy co-twin of an affected twin (not recorded which).

The chain joins TRBV7-2 to TRBJ2-7; TCRdb reports TRBD2, a call that lacks DNA to check it against. Germline CDR1 reads SGHTA; CDR2 reads FQGNSA. The CDR3 has 14 amino acids. CDR3 region: CASSFPGLSYEQYF.

J is TRBJ1-2 and V is TRBV5-1; the TCRdb call, TRBD1, lacks DNA for checking. This CDR3 contains 14 residues. The V gene's germline CDR1 is SGHRS and CDR2 YFSETQ. CDR3 loop: CASSRDGNNYGYTF.

This CDR3 reads CATGTGVGTDTQYF. The chain joins TRBV15 to TRBJ2-3; the TCRdb D gene call, TRBD1, has no DNA to confirm it. CDR1 and CDR2 from the germline V gene are LNHNV and YYDKDF (reference sequence). This CDR3 is 14 amino acids long.

The chain joins TRBV12-3 or TRBV12-4 to TRBJ1-5. The CDR3 runs 15 residues. The CDR3 here is CASSPEARGNQPQHF.

The rearrangement links TRBV6-5 to TRBJ1-2. Germline V lookup: CDR1 MNHEY, CDR2 SVGAGI. The CDR3 consists of 13 residues. This chain's CDR3 is CASSYPGYYGYTF.

The chain links TRBV5-1 to TRBJ1-6; TCRdb's D gene call, TRBD1, goes unchecked for lack of DNA. Germline V lookup: CDR1 SGHRS, CDR2 YFSETQ. The CDR3 has 14 amino acids. The CDR3 reads CASSLGQYNSPLHF.

The chain is built from TRBV30 and TRBJ2-1; TCRdb's D gene call, TRBD2, goes unchecked for lack of DNA. CDR3 length: 15 amino acids. CDR1 GTSNPN and CDR2 SVGIG come from the germline V gene (reference sequence). The CDR3 loop reads CAWSVGSGGLNEQFF.

V gene TRBV25-1 combines with J gene TRBJ2-5. The CDR3 has 11 residues. The germline gives CDR1 MGHDK, CDR2 SYGVNS. CDR3 in amino acids: CACSVGETQYF.

The chain carries TRBV2 and TRBJ2-5; TCRdb names TRBD1, which stays unverified in the absence of DNA. CDR3 length: 12 residues. The germline V gene encodes CDR1 SNHLY and CDR2 FYNNEI. The CDR3 spells CASRDRGETQYF.

The CDR3 sequence is CSARQPVAYEQYF. This sequence joins TRBV20-1 and TRBJ2-7; the D gene TCRdb calls, TRBD1, cannot be checked with no DNA. Germline lookup yields CDR1 DFQATT and CDR2 SNEGSKA (reference sequence). The CDR3 length is 13 residues.

The chain links TRBV7-8 to TRBJ1-1; the TRBD1 assignment by TCRdb is unverifiable without DNA. CDR3 length equals 13 residues. CDR1 and CDR2 from the germline V gene are SGHVS and FQNEAQ. CDR3: CASSFPRGFEAFF.

The CDR3 is CASSETEGPRGSYNSPLHF. The chain recombines TRBV5-1 with TRBJ1-6. Germline loops: CDR1 SGHRS, CDR2 YFSETQ. This CDR3 region has 19 residues.

The J gene is TRBJ1-3, the V gene TRBV10-3. Germline values: CDR1 ENHRY, CDR2 SYGVKD. The CDR3 spans 16 residues. The CDR3: CAISESPAWTGNTIYF.

J is TRBJ2-3 and V is TRBV29-1; TCRdb designates TRBD2, a call that cannot be tested without DNA. The CDR3 loop spans 15 amino acids. The germline V gene encodes CDR1 SQVTM and CDR2 ANQGSEA. CDR3 amino acids: CSVEPSGRGTDTQYF.

The chain joins TRBV12-3 or TRBV12-4 to TRBJ1-4; there is no DNA to check the TCRdb D call of TRBD1. The CDR3 is 16 amino acids. This CDR3 reads CASSGQDFSTNEKLFF.

The rearrangement links TRBV19 to TRBJ2-3; the TCRdb call, TRBD2, lacks DNA for checking. The CDR3 runs 17 residues. CDR1 LNHDA and CDR2 SQIVND come from the germline V gene (reference sequence). The CDR3 loop reads CASSLRTSGSPSDTQYF.

CDR3 protein: CASSLGGQVYNQPQHF. This sequence joins TRBV7-2 and TRBJ1-5; TCRdb's D call of TRBD1 is untestable without DNA. CDR1 and CDR2 from the germline V gene are SGHTA and FQGNSA. The CDR3 has 16 amino acids.

This chain joins TRBV6-2 or TRBV6-3 and TRBJ2-7; lacking DNA, the TRBD1 call made by TCRdb goes unchecked. CDR1 and CDR2 from the germline V gene are MNHEY and SVGEGT. The CDR3 runs 14 residues. CDR3 protein: CASSRGSRAGEQYF.

The V call is TRBV29-1, the J call TRBJ2-1. The CDR3 loop spans 13 amino acids. Germline CDR1 is SQVTM and CDR2 is ANQGSEA. CDR3 amino acids: CSVSESTLSVQFF.

The chain has TRBV27 and TRBJ2-5; TCRdb indicates TRBD1, and absent DNA this call remains unverified. Germline CDR1 reads MNHEY; CDR2 reads SMNVEV (reference sequence). The CDR3 spans 15 residues. The CDR3: CASSSGDARQETQYF.

This rearrangement joins TRBV11-2 to TRBJ1-1. Germline values: CDR1 SGHAT, CDR2 FQNNGV. This CDR3 region has 15 residues. CDR3 residues: CASSLERVGNTEAFF.

The gene calls are TRBV10-3 and TRBJ1-2; TCRdb outputs TRBD1, but without DNA this stays unchecked. Germline V CDR1 and CDR2: ENHRY, SYGVKD. The CDR3 loop spans 14 amino acids. The CDR3 region is CAISGDRVNYGYTF.